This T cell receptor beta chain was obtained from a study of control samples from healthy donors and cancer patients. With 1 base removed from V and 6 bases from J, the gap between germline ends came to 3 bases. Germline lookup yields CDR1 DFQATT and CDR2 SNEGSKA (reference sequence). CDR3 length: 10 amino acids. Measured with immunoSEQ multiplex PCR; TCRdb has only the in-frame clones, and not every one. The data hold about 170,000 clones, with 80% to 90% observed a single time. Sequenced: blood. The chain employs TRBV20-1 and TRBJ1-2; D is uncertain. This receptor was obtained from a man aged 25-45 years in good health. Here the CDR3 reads CSARGNGYTF. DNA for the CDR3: TGCAGTGCTAGAGGGAATGGCTACACCTTC.